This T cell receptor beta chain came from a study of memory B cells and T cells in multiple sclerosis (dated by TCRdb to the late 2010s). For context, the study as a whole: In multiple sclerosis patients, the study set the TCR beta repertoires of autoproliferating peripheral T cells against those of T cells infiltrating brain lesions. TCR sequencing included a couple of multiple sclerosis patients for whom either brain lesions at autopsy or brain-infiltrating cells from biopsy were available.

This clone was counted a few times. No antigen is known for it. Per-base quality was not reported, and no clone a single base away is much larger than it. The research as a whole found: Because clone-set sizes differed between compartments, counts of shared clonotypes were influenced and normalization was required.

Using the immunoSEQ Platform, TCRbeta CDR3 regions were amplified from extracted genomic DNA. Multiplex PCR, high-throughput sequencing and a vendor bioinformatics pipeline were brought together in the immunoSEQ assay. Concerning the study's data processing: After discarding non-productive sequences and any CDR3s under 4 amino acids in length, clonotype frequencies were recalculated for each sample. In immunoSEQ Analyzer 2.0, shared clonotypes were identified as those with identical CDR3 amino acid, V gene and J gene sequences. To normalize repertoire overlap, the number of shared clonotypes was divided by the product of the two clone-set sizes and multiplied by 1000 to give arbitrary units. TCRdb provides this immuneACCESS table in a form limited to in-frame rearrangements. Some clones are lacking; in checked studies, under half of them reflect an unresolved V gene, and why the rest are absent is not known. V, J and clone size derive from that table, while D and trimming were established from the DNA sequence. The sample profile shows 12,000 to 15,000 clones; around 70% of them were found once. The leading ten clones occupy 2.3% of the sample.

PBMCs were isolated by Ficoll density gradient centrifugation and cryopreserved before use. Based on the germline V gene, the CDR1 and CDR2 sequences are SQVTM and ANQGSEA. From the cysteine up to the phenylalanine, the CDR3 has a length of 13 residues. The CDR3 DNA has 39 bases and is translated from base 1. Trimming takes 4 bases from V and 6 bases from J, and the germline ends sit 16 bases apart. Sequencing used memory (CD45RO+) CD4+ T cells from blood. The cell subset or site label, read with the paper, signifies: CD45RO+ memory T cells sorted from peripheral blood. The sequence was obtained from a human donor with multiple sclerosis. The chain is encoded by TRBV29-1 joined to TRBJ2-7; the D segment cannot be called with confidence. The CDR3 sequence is CSVVLSSPSEQYF. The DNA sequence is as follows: TGCAGCGTTGTGCTGAGCTCCCCATCCGAGCAGTACTTC.